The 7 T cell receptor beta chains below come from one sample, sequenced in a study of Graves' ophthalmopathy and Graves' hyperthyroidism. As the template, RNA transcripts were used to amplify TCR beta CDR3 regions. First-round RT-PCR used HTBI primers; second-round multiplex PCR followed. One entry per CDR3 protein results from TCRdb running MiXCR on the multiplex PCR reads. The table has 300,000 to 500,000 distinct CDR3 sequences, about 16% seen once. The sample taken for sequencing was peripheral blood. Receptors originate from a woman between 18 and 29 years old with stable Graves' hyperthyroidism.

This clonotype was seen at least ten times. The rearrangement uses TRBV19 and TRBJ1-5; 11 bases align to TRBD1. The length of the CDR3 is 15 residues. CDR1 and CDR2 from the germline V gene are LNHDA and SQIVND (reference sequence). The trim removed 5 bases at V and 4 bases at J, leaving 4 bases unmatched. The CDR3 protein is CASSPRDRGNQPQHF. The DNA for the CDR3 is TGTGCCAGTAGTCCCCGGGACAGGGGGAATCAGCCCCAGCATTTT.

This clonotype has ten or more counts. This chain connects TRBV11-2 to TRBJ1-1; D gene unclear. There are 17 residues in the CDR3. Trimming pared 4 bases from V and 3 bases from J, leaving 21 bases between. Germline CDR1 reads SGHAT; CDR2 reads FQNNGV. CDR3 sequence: CASSSPFKGQRDTEAFF. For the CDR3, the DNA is TGTGCCAGCAGCTCCCCATTCAAAGGGCAGAGGGACACTGAAGCTTTCTTT.

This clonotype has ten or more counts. Here the CDR3 DNA reads TGCAGTGTAAACTCGGCCAGTTCCTACGAGCAGTACTTC. It encodes CSVNSASSYEQYF. The chain links TRBV20-1 to TRBJ2-7; D is uncertain. Germline V gives CDR1 DFQATT, CDR2 SNEGSKA (reference sequence). The CDR3 totals 13 residues. The ends were cut back, 7 bases at V and 1 base at J, with 14 bases in the middle.

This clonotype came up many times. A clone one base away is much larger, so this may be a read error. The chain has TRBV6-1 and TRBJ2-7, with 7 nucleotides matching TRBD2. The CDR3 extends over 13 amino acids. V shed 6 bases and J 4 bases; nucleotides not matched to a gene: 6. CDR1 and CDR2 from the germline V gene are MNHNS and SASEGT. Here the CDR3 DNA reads TGTGCCAGCAGAAACGGGGGAGGGTACGAGCAGTACTTC. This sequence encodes CASRNGGGYEQYF.

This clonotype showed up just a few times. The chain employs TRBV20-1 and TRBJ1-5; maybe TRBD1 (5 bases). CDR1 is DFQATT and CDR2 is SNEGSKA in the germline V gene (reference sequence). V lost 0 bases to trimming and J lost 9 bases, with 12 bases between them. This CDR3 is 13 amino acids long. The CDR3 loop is CSARDEGTGPQHF. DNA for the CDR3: TGCAGTGCTAGAGATGAAGGGACCGGGCCCCAGCATTTT.

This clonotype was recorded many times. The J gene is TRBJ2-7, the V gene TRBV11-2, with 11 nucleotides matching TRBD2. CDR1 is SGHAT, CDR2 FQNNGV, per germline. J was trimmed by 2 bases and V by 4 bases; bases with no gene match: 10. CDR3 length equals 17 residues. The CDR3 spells CASSSISGTSGTYEQYF. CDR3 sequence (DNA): TGTGCCAGCAGCTCGATCTCCGGGACTAGCGGAACCTACGAGCAGTACTTC.

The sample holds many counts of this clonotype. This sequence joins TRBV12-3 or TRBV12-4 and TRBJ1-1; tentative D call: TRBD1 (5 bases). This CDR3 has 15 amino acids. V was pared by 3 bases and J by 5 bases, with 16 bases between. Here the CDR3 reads CASSFAADWGTEAFF. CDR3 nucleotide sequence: TGTGCCAGCAGTTTCGCGGCCGACTGGGGGACTGAAGCTTTCTTT.